A selection of T cell receptor beta chains follows, all from one sample in a study of T cells in Graves' hyperthyroidism and ophthalmopathy. TCRdb re-called the multiplex PCR reads through MiXCR, storing one row per CDR3 protein. This sample has some 510,000 distinct CDR3 sequences; 20% occur once, and the top ten carry more than 20%. Sequencing used blood. The receptors come from a man between 18 and 35 years old with Graves' hyperthyroidism. Both conserved end residues are part of each CDR3. D genes are given only for firm matches. Where a row states a size, it is once, few, many or the class of an expanded clone; other rows omit it.

TGTGCCACCAGCAGAGTGCAAAACTCTGGGGCCAACGTCCTGACTTTC	CATSRVQNSGANVLTF	many	NA	TRBV15	TRBJ2-6
TGTGCCAGCAGTGGCGTTTACGAGCAGTACTTC	CASSGVYEQYF	many	NA	TRBV6-1	TRBJ2-7
TGTGCCAGCAGGAAGGACCCCGGGGAGCTGTTTTTT	CASRKDPGELFF	many	NA	TRBV2	TRBJ2-2
TGTGCCAGCAGTGCTTGGACAGGGGTTAGGACCGGGGAGCTGTTTTTT	CASSAWTGVRTGELFF	few	TRBD1	TRBV6-1	TRBJ2-2
TGTGCCAGCAGGGCTAGCGGGGGCCTCTACGAGCAGTACTTC	CASRASGGLYEQYF	many	TRBD2	TRBV27	TRBJ2-7
TGCGCCAGCAGCCCCGGACGACCTCATAACTATGGCTACACCTTC	CASSPGRPHNYGYTF	many	NA	TRBV4-1	TRBJ1-2
TGTGCCAGCAGTTTAAAAGCCATAAGTAAAGAGACCCAGTACTTC	CASSLKAISKETQYF	many	NA	TRBV12-3/TRBV12-4	TRBJ2-5
TGTGCCAGCGGGCCAGACAGGGAAGGCAGCAATCAGCCCCAGCATTTT	CASGPDREGSNQPQHF	many	TRBD1	TRBV25-1	TRBJ1-5
TGTGCCAGCAGCGCGACAGGGGATGGCTACACCTTC	CASSATGDGYTF	NA	TRBD1	TRBV13	TRBJ1-2
TGTGCCAGTAGTATGGCGAACACTGAAGCTTTCTTT	CASSMANTEAFF	many	NA	TRBV19	TRBJ1-1
TGTGCCTCCAGAAGCGCACAAGAGACCCAGTACTTC	CASRSAQETQYF	many	NA	TRBV7-2	TRBJ2-5
TGTGCCAGCACGTCGACAGGTCGGGGGTACGAGCAGTACTTC	CASTSTGRGYEQYF	many	NA	TRBV28	TRBJ2-7
TGTGCCAGCGGGTCAGGGTCTGAAGCTTTCTTT	CASGSGSEAFF	NA	NA	TRBV7-9	TRBJ1-1
TGTGCCAGCAGTCTAAGAGGACAGGGAATGAATTCACCCCTCCACTTT	CASSLRGQGMNSPLHF	NA	TRBD1	TRBV6-1	TRBJ1-6
TGTGCCACCGCCCGGACGGCGAACACTGAAGCTTTCTTT	CATARTANTEAFF	many	NA	TRBV28	TRBJ1-1
TGTGCCAGCAGAGGCCCGCAGGGGGCCTACGAGCAGTACTTC	CASRGPQGAYEQYF	many	TRBD1	TRBV2	TRBJ2-7
TGTGCCAGCAGTAACCGACTAGCGGGGGCCTACGAGCAGTACTTC	CASSNRLAGAYEQYF	NA	TRBD2	TRBV6-5	TRBJ2-7
TGTGCCAGCAGCTCTACCGGGATCCCGGTGGACGAGCAGTACTTC	CASSSTGIPVDEQYF	many	NA	TRBV12-3/TRBV12-4	TRBJ2-7
TGTGCCAGCAGTGAAGGATCGCATGCTGGAAACACCATATATTTT	CASSEGSHAGNTIYF	many	NA	TRBV2	TRBJ1-3
TGTGCCAGCAGCTTAGATCCCAGGGGTAATGAAGCTTTCTTT	CASSLDPRGNEAFF	many	NA	TRBV11-2	TRBJ1-1
TGCAGCGTCGACGAGGGGGCATTAGGGAATCAGCCCCAGCATTTT	CSVDEGALGNQPQHF	many	TRBD1	TRBV29-1	TRBJ1-5
TGTGCCAGCAGTACAGCCGGCAGTTTCTACGTCCTGACTTTC	CASSTAGSFYVLTF	many	NA	TRBV6-5	TRBJ2-6
TGTGCCAGCCGGGCAGGGGGCACCTACAATGAGCAGTTCTTC	CASRAGGTYNEQFF	NA	TRBD1	TRBV7-6	TRBJ2-1
TGTGCCAGCAGCGACAGCTTATCGAATCAGCCCCAGCATTTT	CASSDSLSNQPQHF	many	NA	TRBV12-3/TRBV12-4	TRBJ1-5
TGTGCCTGGAGTGTGTTGGGGGGAGCCTACGAGCAGTACTTC	CAWSVLGGAYEQYF	many	NA	TRBV30	TRBJ2-7
TGTGCCAGCACCCCCTGGAAGTCGGGCTACACCTTC	CASTPWKSGYTF	many	NA	TRBV12-3/TRBV12-4	TRBJ1-2
TGTGCCAGCAGACCGGGGAGCGGTGAGCACTATGGCTACACCTTC	CASRPGSGEHYGYTF	many	NA	TRBV6-1	TRBJ1-2
TGTGCCAGCAGTTCGGGCAGGGGAAGAGTTGAAGCTTTCTTT	CASSSGRGRVEAFF	few	NA	TRBV27	TRBJ1-1
TGTGCCAGCAGCTTAACGGTTAGCGGGATCTCCTACGAGCAGTACTTC	CASSLTVSGISYEQYF	many	TRBD2	TRBV7-3	TRBJ2-7
TGTGCCAGCAGTAGAGAGACAGGGGCCATGAACACTGAAGCTTTCTTT	CASSRETGAMNTEAFF	many	TRBD1	TRBV28	TRBJ1-1
TGTGCCAGCAGTCCCAAAACAGGGGGCGAGCAGTACTTC	CASSPKTGGEQYF	many	TRBD1	TRBV27	TRBJ2-7
TGTGCCAGCAGTTATTATCAGGACCAAGAGACCCAGTACTTC	CASSYYQDQETQYF	NA	NA	TRBV6-5	TRBJ2-5
TGTGCCACCAGTCCGGGACAGGGGGACGAGCAGTACTTC	CATSPGQGDEQYF	NA	TRBD1	TRBV24-1	TRBJ2-7
TGTGCCAGCAGCCGCGACAGGGGGCGCAACACCGGGGAGCTGTTTTTT	CASSRDRGRNTGELFF	NA	TRBD1	TRBV7-3	TRBJ2-2
TGTGCCAGCACCCTAGACGCCGCGAGGGACGAGCAGTACTTC	CASTLDAARDEQYF	many	NA	TRBV7-8	TRBJ2-7
TGTGCCAGCAGCCAAGGCGCGAGCCCCAACTATGGCTACACCTTC	CASSQGASPNYGYTF	few	NA	TRBV3-1	TRBJ1-2
TGTGCCAGCAGCATCCCGGGACATCTCTGGGAGACCCAGTACTTC	CASSIPGHLWETQYF	NA	NA	TRBV7-2	TRBJ2-5
TGTGCCAGCAGCGCGGGCAGTTTTGGGGCGTCCGGGGAGCTGTTTTTT	CASSAGSFGASGELFF	few	NA	TRBV3-1	TRBJ2-2
TGTGCCAGCAGCTTCGGACCGGACGAGCAGTACTTC	CASSFGPDEQYF	many	NA	TRBV7-9	TRBJ2-7
TGCGCCAGCAGCCCACAGGGAGTAATCGCAGATACGCAGTATTTT	CASSPQGVIADTQYF	NA	NA	TRBV10-2	TRBJ2-3
TGCAGTGCTTTAATAGCGGGGGGATCCTACGAGCAGTACTTC	CSALIAGGSYEQYF	few	TRBD2	TRBV20-1	TRBJ2-7
TGTGCCAGCACACCCCCTAGCTGGGGGCTTTTTCCCTACGAGCAGTACTTC	CASTPPSWGLFPYEQYF	many	NA	TRBV6-1	TRBJ2-7
TGTGCCAGCAGATTGGGGCCATATGGCTACACCTTC	CASRLGPYGYTF	many	NA	TRBV28	TRBJ1-2
TGCGCCAGCAGCCCGGACAGGTTTCGCGAGCAGTACTTC	CASSPDRFREQYF	many	TRBD1	TRBV5-1	TRBJ2-7
TGTGCCAGCAGTTTAGCGACAGGGGGCGAGGGATATGGCTACACCTTC	CASSLATGGEGYGYTF	many	TRBD1	TRBV28	TRBJ1-2
TGCAGTGCTAGCAGGGGGTCCTACACTGAAGCTTTCTTT	CSASRGSYTEAFF	many	TRBD1	TRBV20-1	TRBJ1-1
TGTGCCAGCAGCCCCCGAACAGGGGCTAAAGTTGGCACTGAAGCTTTCTTT	CASSPRTGAKVGTEAFF	many	TRBD1	TRBV11-1	TRBJ1-1
TGTGCCACCAGCAGTTCTAGCGGGAAGGCCACCGGGGAGCTGTTTTTT	CATSSSSGKATGELFF	NA	TRBD2	TRBV15	TRBJ2-2
TGTGCCAGCAGCTTAGTAGTCAGCCCCAGAGATAACTATGGCTACACCTTC	CASSLVVSPRDNYGYTF	many	NA	TRBV11-1	TRBJ1-2
TGCGCCAGCAGCTTGGATAGTAGACATATGAACACTGAAGCTTTCTTT	CASSLDSRHMNTEAFF	many	NA	TRBV5-1	TRBJ1-1
TGTGCCAGCAGCGTTGGGGACAGCTTTAACTATGGCTACACCTTC	CASSVGDSFNYGYTF	many	TRBD1	TRBV9	TRBJ1-2
TGTGCCAGCAATTCCTATCGATCGTTGGACGGCGGGGAGCTGTTTTTT	CASNSYRSLDGGELFF	few	NA	TRBV11-1	TRBJ2-2
TGCGCCAGCAGTGAGCCGAGGGAGATTCAGAACACTGAAGCTTTCTTT	CASSEPREIQNTEAFF	NA	NA	TRBV10-1	TRBJ1-1